The 20 T cell receptor beta chains in this list originate from one sample, sequenced in a study of shared clonotypes between healthy human individuals. This table comes from immunoSEQ multiplex PCR, and its TCRdb copy is limited to in-frame clones, with some not included. This sample has some 1.5 million clones, with roughly 98% found just once. Specimen: naive CD4+ T cells sorted from blood. Subset of the sample: CD45RA+ positively selected. These receptors came from a man under 40 in good health.

The V and J genes are TRBV27 and TRBJ2-7, with 7 bases fitting TRBD1. J lost 3 bases, V lost 6 bases, and 5 bases had no gene match. This CDR3 is built from 13 residues. Germline lookup yields CDR1 MNHEY and CDR2 SMNVEV (reference sequence). The CDR3 DNA reads TGTGCCAGCAGCCGGGACAGACTCTACGAGCAGTACTTC. It encodes CASSRDRLYEQYF.

V and J are TRBV5-1 and TRBJ1-1; D possibly corresponds to TRBD1 (5 bases). CDR3 length: 15 amino acids. Trimming took 0 bases from V and 5 from J, leaving 14 bases between them. CDR1 and CDR2 (germline): SGHRS, YFSETQ. The CDR3 DNA is TGCGCCAGCAGCTTGGCCCCCGGGGCTAGAACTGAAGCTTTCTTT. It codes for CASSLAPGARTEAFF.

The rearrangement uses TRBV7-2 and TRBJ2-4; 15 bases are a match to TRBD2. This CDR3 is built from 15 residues. Looked up from germline, CDR1 is SGHTA and CDR2 is FQGNSA. V lost 4 bases to trimming and J lost 8 bases; unmatched junction nucleotides: 3. The CDR3 sequence: CASSYWTSGRDIQYF. The CDR3 bases are TGTGCCAGCAGCTACTGGACTAGCGGGAGGGACATTCAGTACTTC.

This chain connects TRBV7-2 to TRBJ2-5, with D possibly matching TRBD2 (6 bases). CDR3 length: 12 residues. Germline lookup yields CDR1 SGHTA and CDR2 FQGNSA. Trimming removed 6 bases from V and 5 bases from J, with 10 bases in between. As DNA, the CDR3 is TGTGCCAGCAGTGGCGGGACGGAGACCCAGTACTTC. Amino acid sequence: CASSGGTETQYF. Full variable domain (remainder filled in from reference TRBV7-2 and TRBJ2-5): GAGVSQSPSNKVTEKGKDVELRCDPISGHTALYWYRQSLGQGLEFLIYFQGNSAPDKSGLPSDRFSAERTGGSVSTLTIQRTQQEDSAVYLCASSGGTETQYFGPGTRLLVL.

This rearrangement joins TRBV5-1 to TRBJ2-7, with a weak D call TRBD1 (6 bases). Germline V CDR1 and CDR2: SGHRS, YFSETQ. V dropped 4 bases and J dropped 3 bases, with 11 bases sitting between them. The CDR3 is 13 amino acids. This chain's CDR3 is CASSRDRNYEQYF. DNA of the CDR3: TGCGCCAGCAGCCGAGACAGGAACTACGAGCAGTACTTC.

The chain combines TRBV7-3 with TRBJ2-3, with 11 bases matching TRBD2. The germline CDR1 and CDR2 sequences are SGHTA and FQGTGA. J was trimmed by 0 bases and V by 8 bases; bases with no gene match: 4. This CDR3 has 15 residues. The CDR3 nucleotides are TGTGCCAGCGAACTAGCGGGGGCTAGCACAGATACGCAGTATTTT. It is translated as CASELAGASTDTQYF.

This clone was seen only once. The CDR3 DNA reads as TGCGCCAGCAGTGACATCATTGACAATGAGCAGTTCTTC. Translation gives CASSDIIDNEQFF. This chain connects TRBV10-1 to TRBJ2-1; no firm D call. The ends were cut back, 3 bases at V and 5 bases at J, with 8 bases in the middle. CDR1 WNHNN and CDR2 SYGVQD come from the germline V gene (reference sequence). This CDR3 is built from 13 residues.

This clone was seen only once. This chain connects TRBV18 to TRBJ2-3; 8 positions agree with TRBD2. The junction had 7 bases not matched to a gene; V was cut back by 4 bases and J by 4 bases. The germline CDR1 and CDR2 sequences are KGHSH and LQKENI. The CDR3 is made up of 15 amino acids. The CDR3 protein is CASSRKAGVPDTQYF. CDR3 sequence (DNA): TGTGCCAGCTCACGAAAAGCGGGAGTGCCAGATACGCAGTATTTT.

The count of this clone is one. V is TRBV23-1 and J is TRBJ1-5, with unresolved D. TRBV23-1 is placed among ORFs of uncertain function. V gave up 2 bases and J gave up 5 bases, with 10 bases separating them. The CDR3 length is 14 residues. CDR3 in amino acids: CASSQGGPDQPQHF. The CDR3 region has the DNA TGCGCCAGCAGTCAAGGAGGACCGGATCAGCCCCAGCATTTT.

The V gene is TRBV19, the J gene TRBJ1-1, with TRBD1 matching 8 bases. Germline trimming cut 10 bases from V and 0 bases from J; bases unmatched to any gene: 10. Per the germline V gene, CDR1 is LNHDA and CDR2 is SQIVND (reference sequence). This CDR3 region has 15 residues. This CDR3 reads CATCGTGGMNTEAFF. The CDR3 bases are TGTGCCACCTGCGGGACAGGAGGCATGAACACTGAAGCTTTCTTT.

A note on this clone: Other DNA sequences in this sample translate to the same CDR3. This chain links TRBV5-1 with TRBJ2-7, with 8 nucleotides matching TRBD1. This CDR3 has 15 amino acids. The V segment lost 4 bases and the J segment 0 bases; nucleotides outside the gene matches: 6. Germline CDR1 is SGHRS and CDR2 is YFSETQ. The CDR3 here is CASSPRTGSSYEQYF. Here the CDR3 DNA reads TGCGCCAGCAGCCCCCGGACAGGGAGCTCCTACGAGCAGTACTTC.

This chain connects TRBV18 to TRBJ2-7; D is tentatively TRBD1 or TRBD2 (5 bases each). The CDR3 contains 15 residues. The V and J ends lost 6 bases and 2 bases respectively, with 17 bases between them. CDR1 and CDR2 from the germline V gene are KGHSH and LQKENI. CDR3 residues: CASSPGAATAYEQYF. CDR3 DNA sequence: TGTGCCAGCTCCCCCGGGGCAGCTACGGCCTACGAGCAGTACTTC.

The genes are TRBV5-1 and TRBJ2-1, with D uncertain. Germline CDR1 reads SGHRS; CDR2 reads YFSETQ. The CDR3 loop spans 14 amino acids. V lost 3 bases to trimming and J lost 3 bases, with 10 bases between them. CDR3 nucleotides: TGCGCCAGCAGCTATCAGACAAGCTACAATGAGCAGTTCTTC. It translates to CASSYQTSYNEQFF.

CDR3 DNA: TGTGCCAGCAGCTCAAAGGGGTTGAACACTGAAGCTTTCTTT. Residues: CASSSKGLNTEAFF. The chain links TRBV7-9 to TRBJ1-1, with D possibly being TRBD1 (5 bases). Germline assignment: CDR1 SEHNR and CDR2 FQNEAQ (reference sequence). V lost 4 bases and J 0 bases, leaving 9 bases between the germline ends. The CDR3 is made up of 14 amino acids.

This clone was found once. The chain uses TRBV7-9 and TRBJ2-1; 7 nucleotides align to TRBD1. The V and J ends lost 5 bases and 7 bases, in that order; junction bases with no gene match: 2. The germline gives CDR1 SEHNR, CDR2 FQNEAQ (reference sequence). The CDR3 extends over 12 amino acids. DNA of the CDR3: TGTGCCAGCAGCCGACAGGGAAATGAGCAGTTCTTC. Translation gives CASSRQGNEQFF.

V is TRBV18 and J is TRBJ1-5; perhaps TRBD1 as D (5 bases). The CDR3 length is 15 residues. Germline V gene sequence: CDR1 KGHSH, CDR2 LQKENI. Trimming took 2 bases from V and 5 from J, leaving 13 bases between them. The CDR3 sequence is CASSPNPGKDQPQHF. CDR3 coding DNA: TGTGCCAGCTCACCAAATCCAGGGAAGGATCAGCCCCAGCATTTT.

The rearrangement joins TRBV9 to TRBJ2-5; D is undetermined. The germline V gene has CDR1 SGDLS and CDR2 YYNGEE. CDR3 size: 14 residues. The V end lost 0 bases, the J end lost 2 bases, and 8 bases lay between the germline ends. The CDR3 DNA sequence: TGTGCCAGCAGCGTAGGCGCCATTCAAGAGACCCAGTACTTC. Translating it yields CASSVGAIQETQYF.

The DNA for the CDR3 is TGTGCCAGCTCAGGGTTGAGAAACGAGCAGTACTTC. This codes for CASSGLRNEQYF. The V gene is TRBV27, the J gene TRBJ2-7; possibly TRBD1 for D (5 bases). V was shortened by 8 bases and J by 5 bases, with 13 bases between the two germline ends. This CDR3 region has 12 residues. The germline V gene has CDR1 MNHEY and CDR2 SMNVEV (reference sequence).

The J gene is TRBJ1-1, the V gene TRBV28, with 7 bases identical to TRBD1. V dropped 2 bases and J dropped 6; count of bases not matched to a gene: 3. The CDR3 is 13 amino acids. Germline CDR1 reads MDHEN; CDR2 reads SYDVKM. The CDR3 loop reads CASSLAGTAEAFF. CDR3 DNA sequence: TGTGCCAGCAGTTTAGCCGGGACAGCTGAAGCTTTCTTT.

The gene calls are TRBV6-5 and TRBJ1-1; D gene uncertain. Trimming stripped 7 bases from V and 5 bases from J, with 17 bases between. This CDR3 contains 14 residues. Germline assignment: CDR1 MNHEY and CDR2 SVGAGI. CDR3 amino acids: CASNTPGVRTEAFF. CDR3 DNA: TGTGCCAGCAATACCCCGGGAGTGAGAACTGAAGCTTTCTTT.